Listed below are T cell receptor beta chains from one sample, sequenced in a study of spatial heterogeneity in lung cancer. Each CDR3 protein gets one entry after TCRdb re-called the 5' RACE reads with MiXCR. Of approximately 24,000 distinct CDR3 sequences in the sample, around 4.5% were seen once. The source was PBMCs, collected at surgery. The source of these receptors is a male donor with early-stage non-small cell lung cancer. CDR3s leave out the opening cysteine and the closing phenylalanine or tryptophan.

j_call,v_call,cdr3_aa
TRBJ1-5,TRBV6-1,ATLMQDYQPQH
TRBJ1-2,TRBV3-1,ASSQGDSRHSPYGYT
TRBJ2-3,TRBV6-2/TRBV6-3,ASSYGGGQLTDTQY
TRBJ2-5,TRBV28,ASTPWARDRGQETQY
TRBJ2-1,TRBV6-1,ASRPGTDYNEQF
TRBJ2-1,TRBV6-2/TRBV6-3,ASSSAVTYNEQF
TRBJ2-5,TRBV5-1,ASSRNLGAENQETQY
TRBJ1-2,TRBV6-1,ASSEWTINGYGYT
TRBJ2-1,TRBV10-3,AISADSNEQF
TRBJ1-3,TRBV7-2,ASSLHRRQGGNTIY
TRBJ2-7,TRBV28,ASSLGAYAY
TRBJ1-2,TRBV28,ATTEWGLYGYT
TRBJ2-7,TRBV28,ASRSFLTSGKSYEQY
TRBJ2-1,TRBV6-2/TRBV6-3,ASSLLGGTSTF
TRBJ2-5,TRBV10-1,ASSEVAGARETQY
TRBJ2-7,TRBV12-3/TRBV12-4,ASSSTHEQY
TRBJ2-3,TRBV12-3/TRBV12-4,ASSLNVDTQY
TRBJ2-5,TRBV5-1,ASSPGGTSGREETQY
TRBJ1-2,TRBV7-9,ASSLAGDYGYT
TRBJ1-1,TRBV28,ATLGSEAF
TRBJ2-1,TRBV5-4,ASSIKTSFNEQF
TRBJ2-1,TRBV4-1,ASSLQTLPSSYNEQF
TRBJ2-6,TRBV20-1,SASRGTGANVLT
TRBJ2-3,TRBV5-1,ASSLRASGAGADTQY
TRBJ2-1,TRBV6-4,ASSDSDSRNYNEQF
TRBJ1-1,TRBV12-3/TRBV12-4,ASSLWRNTEAF
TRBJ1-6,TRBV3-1,ASSQAADSPLH
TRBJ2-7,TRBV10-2,ASSSGTSGRYEQY
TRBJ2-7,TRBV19,ATRQGSYEQY
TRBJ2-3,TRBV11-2,ASSFTDTQY
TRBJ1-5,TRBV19,ASSIQVGSQPQH
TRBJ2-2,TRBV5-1,ASSHGRATGELF
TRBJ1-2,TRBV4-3,ASSNPDVRDTNNYGYT
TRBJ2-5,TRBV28,ASSPPGPNDQETQY
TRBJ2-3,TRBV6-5,ASNGPRKDTQY
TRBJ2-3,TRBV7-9,ASSTGETQY
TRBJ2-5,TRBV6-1,ASRETVRTQY
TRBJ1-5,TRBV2,ASTRLTNSNQPQH
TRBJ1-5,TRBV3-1,ASSPTWRDQPQH
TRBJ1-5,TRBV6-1,ASSDLPRAGLNQPQH
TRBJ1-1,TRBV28,ASSLRTTSEAF
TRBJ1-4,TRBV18,ASSPNVQTNEKLF
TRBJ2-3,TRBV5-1,ASSLVVAGLGTDTQY
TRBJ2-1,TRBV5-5,ASIQAGGPPGNEQF
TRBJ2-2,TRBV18,ASSPGTGNTGELF